This is a list of T cell receptor beta chains from one sample in a study of cytomegalovirus exposure and HLA in healthy donors. Measured with immunoSEQ multiplex PCR; TCRdb has only the in-frame clones, and not every one. This sample's table has approximately 110,000 clones. Source material: PBMCs. These receptors originate from a man between 25 and 39 years old in good health and CMV-seronegative. Both conserved end residues are part of each CDR3. D genes are given only for firm matches.

NA	TRBV6-1	TRBJ2-3	TGTGCCAGCAGTGGAGGCAGAAGCACAGATACGCAGTATTTT	CASSGGRSTDTQYF
TRBD1	TRBV5-1	TRBJ1-2	TGCGCCAGCAGCTTCCGGGACAGGGTTGACTATGGCTACACCTTC	CASSFRDRVDYGYTF
NA	TRBV28	TRBJ1-1	TGTGCCAGCAGTTTAGCGGGACTTGATGCTTTCTTT	CASSLAGLDAFF
NA	TRBV4-2	TRBJ2-6	TGTGCCAGCAGCCAAGGATTTGAAGGCGGCTCTGGGGCCAACGTCCTGACTTTC	CASSQGFEGGSGANVLTF
TRBD1	TRBV7-3	TRBJ2-7	TGTGCCAGCAGCTTAACGGGACAGGCCTCCTCCTACGAGCAGTACTTC	CASSLTGQASSYEQYF
TRBD2	TRBV7-8	TRBJ2-3	TGTGCCAGCAGCCCAGTCCTAGCGGGAGGGCTCCCCCACACCGATACGCAGTATTTT	CASSPVLAGGLPHTDTQYF
NA	TRBV2	TRBJ1-1	TGTGCCAGCAGTGCCGTAGAGAACACTGAAGCTTTCTTT	CASSAVENTEAFF
NA	TRBV5-3	TRBJ2-2	TGTGCCAGAAGCTTGGCGGTTGGGGCCACCGGGGAGCTGTTTTTT	CARSLAVGATGELFF
NA	TRBV7-9	TRBJ2-1	TGTGCCAGCAGCTTAGGGGATACAGGTTCGGCAGGTTCCTACAATGAGCAGTTCTTC	CASSLGDTGSAGSYNEQFF
TRBD1	TRBV13	TRBJ2-5	TGTGCCAGCAGCTTAGATTGGGGACAGGGGTCTACGGAGCAGTACTTC	CASSLDWGQGSTEQYF
TRBD2	TRBV28	TRBJ2-1	TGTGCCAGCATTCCGGGACTAGCGGGAAGTCCCAATGAGCAGTTCTTC	CASIPGLAGSPNEQFF
TRBD2	TRBV6-1	TRBJ2-1	TGTGCCAGCAGTGAAGCGCAACTAGCGGGGCACAATGAGCAGTTCTTC	CASSEAQLAGHNEQFF
TRBD2	TRBV2	TRBJ2-1	TGTGCCAGCAGGGCCACTAGCGGGAGCTACAATGAGCAGTTCTTC	CASRATSGSYNEQFF
NA	TRBV28	TRBJ2-5	TGTGCCAGCAGTTCGCGCGGGACGACGGACCAAGAGACCCAGTACTTC	CASSSRGTTDQETQYF
TRBD2	TRBV9	TRBJ2-1	TGTGCCAGCAGCGGGAGACCTGGGACTAGCGGCAATGAGCAGTTCTTC	CASSGRPGTSGNEQFF
NA	TRBV7-8	TRBJ2-7	TGTGCCAGCAGCTTATACGAGGGAGAGCAGTACTTC	CASSLYEGEQYF
TRBD2	TRBV7-2	TRBJ2-3	TGTGCCAGCAGCTCCACTTGGACTAGCGGGAGAAGAGATACGCAGTATTTT	CASSSTWTSGRRDTQYF
TRBD2	TRBV28	TRBJ2-2	TGTGCCAGCAGTTTAACTAGCGGGAGGTACACCGGGGAGCTGTTTTTT	CASSLTSGRYTGELFF
NA	TRBV6-6	TRBJ1-2	TGTGCCAGCAGTTCGGGGAACTATGGCTACACCTTC	CASSSGNYGYTF
TRBD2	TRBV27	TRBJ2-1	TGTGCCAGCAGTATCGGGGGGAGCTCCTACAATGAGCAGTTCTTC	CASSIGGSSYNEQFF
NA	TRBV10-3	TRBJ2-2	TGTGCCATCAGTGAGTCCCCAGGCACCGGGGAGCTGTTTTTT	CAISESPGTGELFF
NA	TRBV6-1	TRBJ2-7	TGTGCCAGCAGGCGGCAGGGGAGCTCCTACGAGCAGTACTTC	CASRRQGSSYEQYF
NA	TRBV30	TRBJ2-3	TGTGCCTGGAGTGTAGACGGGTCCGCAGATACGCAGTATTTT	CAWSVDGSADTQYF
TRBD1	TRBV2	TRBJ2-5	TGTGCCACCGGACAGGGAATCCAAGAGACCCAGTACTTC	CATGQGIQETQYF
NA	TRBV6-4	TRBJ2-2	TGTGCCAGCAGTGACGTGGGGCCCTTAGGGACCGGGGAGCTGTTTTTT	CASSDVGPLGTGELFF
NA	TRBV11-2	TRBJ1-1	TGTGCCAGCAGTCTAGAGGGTGGGATTGAAGCTTTCTTT	CASSLEGGIEAFF
TRBD2	TRBV5-1	TRBJ2-2	TGCGCCAGCAGCGGTACGGCGGGAGAGAACCCCCTCGCCGGGGAGCTGTTTTTT	CASSGTAGENPLAGELFF
TRBD1	TRBV19	TRBJ2-3	TGTGCCAGTAGTAGCGGGACAGGGGATACCACAGATACGCAGTATTTT	CASSSGTGDTTDTQYF
TRBD2	TRBV6-1	TRBJ2-1	TGTGCCAGCAGTGATCCGGAGCGGGAATCTCTTGAGCAGTTCTTC	CASSDPERESLEQFF
TRBD1	TRBV29-1	TRBJ2-7	TGCAGCGTTGGAAAGGGGGCAACCCACGAGCAGTACTTC	CSVGKGATHEQYF
NA	TRBV5-1	TRBJ1-1	TGCGCCAGCAGCAGGCGAGGAGGCAACACTGAAGCTTTCTTT	CASSRRGGNTEAFF
TRBD2	TRBV28	TRBJ2-3	TGTGCCACTCTAACGGGACTAGCGGGAGGGCCGTGGGATACGCAGTATTTT	CATLTGLAGGPWDTQYF
NA	TRBV6-5	TRBJ2-7	TGTGCCAGCAGTTACCAAGAGACGGGAACCCCCTACGAGCAGTACTTC	CASSYQETGTPYEQYF
TRBD1	TRBV15	TRBJ1-2	TGTGCCACCAGCTCCACAGGGGACGGCTATGGCTACACCTTC	CATSSTGDGYGYTF
TRBD1	TRBV19	TRBJ1-4	TGTGCCAGTAGTCCCGAAGGGGGCTTAGAAAAACTGTTTTTT	CASSPEGGLEKLFF
NA	TRBV5-1	TRBJ2-2	TGCGCCAGCAGCTATGGACTCGCCACCGGGGAGCTGTTTTTT	CASSYGLATGELFF
TRBD2	TRBV6-1	TRBJ2-7	TGTGCCAGCAGTTCTCAGACTAGCGGGAGGTACGAGCAGTACTTC	CASSSQTSGRYEQYF
TRBD1	TRBV30	TRBJ2-7	TGTGCCTGGAGTGTGGTGGACAGGTTTAAATACGAGCAGTACTTC	CAWSVVDRFKYEQYF
TRBD1	TRBV7-8	TRBJ2-5	TGTGCCAGCAGCAACTCAGGGGGACAAGAGACCCAGTACTTC	CASSNSGGQETQYF
NA	TRBV11-2	TRBJ2-5	TGTGCCAGCAGCTTAGAGTCGTTGGGCAGGGATGTGACCCAGTACTTC	CASSLESLGRDVTQYF
TRBD1	TRBV28	TRBJ1-4	TGTGCCAGCAGTTCCCATTCCCCCACAACAGGGGACCTTAATGAAAAACTGTTTTTT	CASSSHSPTTGDLNEKLFF
TRBD1	TRBV19	TRBJ1-4	TGTGCCAGTAACCGTTACAGGGGTGAAAAACTGTTTTTT	CASNRYRGEKLFF
TRBD2	TRBV5-1	TRBJ2-7	TGCGCCAGCAGCTTGGCCGAGCTAGCGGGGAGCTCCTACGAGCAGTACTTC	CASSLAELAGSSYEQYF
NA	TRBV7-2	TRBJ2-2	TGTGCCAGCAGCTTGGATACGATAGCGGCGAACACCGGGGAGCTGTTTTTT	CASSLDTIAANTGELFF
TRBD1	TRBV5-6	TRBJ1-2	TGTGCCAGCAGCTTGCGGACAGGGGGGACCCTACGAGATGGCTACACCTTC	CASSLRTGGTLRDGYTF